The 24 T cell receptor beta chains given below trace back to one sample, sequenced in a study of cytomegalovirus exposure and HLA in healthy donors. PCR used 60 Vbeta primers and 13 Jbeta primers. Only in-frame clones appear in the TCRdb table, and some are missing; sequencing was by immunoSEQ multiplex PCR. The sample has around 99,000 clones, roughly 67% seen once. The sample consisted of PBMCs. These receptors all stem from a man in his forties in good health and CMV-seronegative.

This rearrangement joins TRBV29-1 to TRBJ2-5, with D tentatively TRBD2 (5 bases). V dropped 4 bases and J dropped 5 bases, with 8 bases sitting between them. Germline CDR1 SQVTM, CDR2 ANQGSEA. The CDR3 covers 11 residues. CDR3 nucleotide sequence: TGCAGCGTTGGAGGGTGGGAGACCCAGTACTTC. It codes for CSVGGWETQYF.

This clone has just a few counts. The V gene is TRBV27, the J gene TRBJ2-5; 9 bases fit TRBD1. Germline V gene sequence: CDR1 MNHEY, CDR2 SMNVEV (reference sequence). V shed 6 bases, J shed 1 base, and the junction held 9 bases outside the gene matches. The CDR3 length is 16 residues. DNA of the CDR3: TGTGCCAGCAGCCAGAACAGGGGGCTTATCCAAGAGACCCAGTACTTC. Translating it yields CASSQNRGLIQETQYF.

The chain employs TRBV7-3 and TRBJ2-5; 9 nucleotides align to TRBD1. Germline V gene lookup returns CDR1 SGHTA and CDR2 FQGTGA. V gave up 5 bases and J gave up 2 bases; unmatched junction bases: 6. This CDR3 has 15 residues. CDR3 DNA: TGTGCCAGCAGCGCCACAGGGGGCGAACAAGAGACCCAGTACTTC. Translating it yields CASSATGGEQETQYF. The whole variable domain, filled in from reference TRBV7-3 and TRBJ2-5, reads GAGVSQTPSNKVTEKGKYVELRCDPISGHTALYWYRQSLGQGPEFLIYFQGTGAADDSGLPNDRFFAVRPEGSVSTLKIQRTERGDSAVYLCASSATGGEQETQYFGPGTRLLVL.

The chain has TRBV4-2 and TRBJ2-3, with D possibly TRBD1 on 5 matching bases. V lost 7 bases and J lost 2, with 16 bases in between. CDR3 length equals 15 residues. CDR1 is LGHNA and CDR2 is YNFKEQ in the germline V gene. The CDR3 spells CASNPSIQDTDTQYF. CDR3 sequence (DNA): TGTGCCAGCAACCCAAGTATACAGGACACAGATACGCAGTATTTT.

The V gene is TRBV7-2, the J gene TRBJ1-5; D is perhaps TRBD1 (5 bases). This CDR3 region has 14 residues. Trimming left V 3 bases short and J 8 bases short, with 14 bases between. Germline V lookup: CDR1 SGHTA, CDR2 FQGNSA. The DNA for the CDR3 is TGTGCCAGCAGCTTTCAGGGCGGCCCCGAGCCCCAGCATTTT. Protein: CASSFQGGPEPQHF. The full variable domain, completed using reference TRBV7-2 and TRBJ1-5, is GAGVSQSPSNKVTEKGKDVELRCDPISGHTALYWYRQSLGQGLEFLIYFQGNSAPDKSGLPSDRFSAERTGGSVSTLTIQRTQQEDSAVYLCASSFQGGPEPQHFGDGTRLSIL.

J is TRBJ2-4 and V is TRBV27; 7 positions agree with TRBD2. The CDR3 extends over 16 amino acids. The J segment lost 0 bases and the V segment lost 8 bases, leaving 10 bases of the junction unmatched. Per germline, CDR1 MNHEY and CDR2 SMNVEV (reference sequence). The CDR3 sequence: CASGGDRNLAKNIQYF. The CDR3 DNA follows: TGTGCCAGCGGGGGGGACCGCAATCTAGCCAAAAACATTCAGTACTTC.

This chain uses TRBV28 with TRBJ1-5; no clear D gene. The germline V gene encodes CDR1 MDHEN and CDR2 SYDVKM. Trimming took off 2 bases at V and 0 bases at J, with 14 bases between the two ends. This CDR3 has 17 amino acids. The DNA for the CDR3 is TGTGCCAGCAGTTTAATCGGAGGCAAGAATAGCAATCAGCCCCAGCATTTT. Its translation: CASSLIGGKNSNQPQHF.

This clone has only one observation. The chain recombines TRBV7-3 with TRBJ2-1, with 8 bases identical to TRBD1. Germline V gene data show CDR1 as SGHTA and CDR2 as FQGTGA. The CDR3 is 14 residues long. With V trimmed by 6 bases and J by 9 bases, 10 bases remained unmatched. The CDR3, as DNA: TGTGCCAGCAGTTACGGGACAGGATACGGTGAGCAGTTCTTC. Protein product: CASSYGTGYGEQFF.

V and J are TRBV6-1 and TRBJ2-1, with D possibly being TRBD2 (6 bases). Germline V gene sequence: CDR1 MNHNS, CDR2 SASEGT. CDR3 size: 13 residues. V was cut by 5 bases and J by 5 bases, with 10 bases left in between. CDR3 amino acids: CASSPGLHNEQFF. CDR3 DNA sequence: TGTGCCAGCAGTCCGGGACTTCACAATGAGCAGTTCTTC.

V usage is TRBV7-2 and J usage is TRBJ2-7; D gene uncertain. This CDR3 has 14 residues. Germline-derived CDR1 and CDR2 are SGHTA and FQGNSA. Trimming left V 4 bases short and J 2 bases short, with 12 bases between. The CDR3 DNA sequence: TGTGCCAGCAGCTCAAAATGGCAGACCTACGAGCAGTACTTC. Protein sequence: CASSSKWQTYEQYF.

Turning to this clone: The junction does not match germline at one end; this may be a read error. The rearrangement joins TRBV7-9 to TRBJ2-3; a weak D match, TRBD2 (5 bases). The length of the CDR3 is 15 residues. Germline V gene lookup returns CDR1 SEHNR and CDR2 FQNEAQ (reference sequence). DNA of the CDR3: TGTGCCAGCAGCTCCCGCATCCGTAATAGGACTTTTGAGCGTTTT. The encoded protein is CASSSRIRNRTFERF.

The sample holds one count of this clone. This chain uses TRBV19 with TRBJ2-5; no reliable D call. The CDR3 extends over 13 amino acids. From germline, CDR1 is LNHDA and CDR2 SQIVND (reference sequence). Trimming took 5 bases from V and 3 from J, leaving 10 bases between them. CDR3 in amino acids: CASSGVREETQYF. DNA for the CDR3: TGTGCCAGTAGTGGTGTTAGAGAAGAGACCCAGTACTTC. Looking up the rest from reference TRBV19 and TRBJ2-5 gives the full variable domain: DGGITQSPKYLFRKEGQNVTLSCEQNLNHDAMYWYRQDPGQGLRLIYYSQIVNDFQKGDIAEGYSVSREKKESFPLTVTSAQKNPTAFYLCASSGVREETQYFGPGTRLLVL.

The chain has TRBV6-5 and TRBJ1-2, with D perhaps matching TRBD1 (6 bases). CDR3 length: 14 residues. V was shortened by 3 bases and J by 4 bases, with 12 bases between the two germline ends. Germline-derived CDR1 and CDR2 are MNHEY and SVGAGI. The DNA for the CDR3 is TGTGCCAGCAGTTATGGACAGACCTTCTATGGCTACACCTTC. It is translated as CASSYGQTFYGYTF.

The CDR3, as DNA: TGTGCCAGCAGTGGAGAAATGTCTGGGGCCAACGTCCTGACTTTC. It specifies CASSGEMSGANVLTF. The J gene is TRBJ2-6, the V gene TRBV6-1; D unresolved. The germline gives CDR1 MNHNS, CDR2 SASEGT. The CDR3 sequence is 15 residues long. The V gene lost 4 bases and the J gene lost 1 base, with 8 bases spanning the gap.

This chain links TRBV7-3 with TRBJ2-1, with D possibly being TRBD1 (5 bases). V gave up 5 bases and J gave up 8 bases, with 16 bases separating them. CDR3 length: 14 residues. Per the germline V gene, CDR1 is SGHTA and CDR2 is FQGTGA. In DNA, the CDR3 is TGTGCCAGCAGCCTGAGCCAGGGTTTGGATGAGCAGTTCTTC. It encodes CASSLSQGLDEQFF. Combining the CDR3 with reference TRBV7-3 and TRBJ2-1 gives the whole variable domain GAGVSQTPSNKVTEKGKYVELRCDPISGHTALYWYRQSLGQGPEFLIYFQGTGAADDSGLPNDRFFAVRPEGSVSTLKIQRTERGDSAVYLCASSLSQGLDEQFFGPGTRLTVL.

This clone was picked up a small number of times. Other DNA sequences from this sample encode an identical CDR3 as well. The gene calls are TRBV7-6 and TRBJ1-3; 7 bases are a match to TRBD1. Germline V lookup: CDR1 SGHVS, CDR2 FNYEAQ. This CDR3 region has 17 residues. The V gene end was trimmed by 1 base and the J gene end by 0 bases; junction bases not matched to a gene: 6. The DNA for the CDR3 is TGTGCCAGCAGCTTAGGTCAGGGGGTTGGCTCTGGAAACACCATATATTTT. As protein: CASSLGQGVGSGNTIYF. The variable domain in full, with the rest retrieved from reference TRBV7-6 and TRBJ1-3, is GAGVSQSPRYKVTKRGQDVALRCDPISGHVSLYWYRQALGQGPEFLTYFNYEAQQDKSGLPNDRFSAERPEGSISTLTIQRTEQRDSAMYRCASSLGQGVGSGNTIYFGEGSWLTVV.

In the case of this clone: Other DNA sequences within the sample encode an identical CDR3. The CDR3 here is CASSPRVRLASDTQYF. CDR3 coding DNA: TGTGCCAGCAGCCCTAGAGTGAGACTAGCCTCAGATACGCAGTATTTT. The chain links TRBV7-2 to TRBJ2-3, with 7 positions matching TRBD2. CDR3 size: 16 residues. V was clipped by 5 bases and J by 4 bases; unmatched bases: 12. CDR1 is SGHTA and CDR2 is FQGNSA in the germline V gene.

This chain uses TRBV19 with TRBJ2-5, with TRBD2 matching over 11 bases. With 3 bases clipped from V and 3 bases from J, the junction kept 3 bases outside the gene matches. Germline V gene lookup returns CDR1 LNHDA and CDR2 SQIVND (reference sequence). This CDR3 contains 15 residues. CDR3 residues: CASSMVSGGEETQYF. The CDR3 DNA reads TGTGCCAGTAGTATGGTTAGCGGGGGGGAAGAGACCCAGTACTTC.

The genes are TRBV11-2 and TRBJ1-6, with D tentatively TRBD1 (6 bases). Looked up from germline, CDR1 is SGHAT and CDR2 is FQNNGV. V lost 1 base and J lost 9, with 19 bases in between. The CDR3 loop spans 17 amino acids. This CDR3 is CASSLARQALAGSPLHF. DNA of the CDR3: TGTGCCAGCAGCTTAGCTCGACAGGCCCTAGCGGGTTCACCCCTCCACTTT.

The V gene is TRBV28, the J gene TRBJ2-7, with 9 bases lining up with TRBD1. Trimming at V came to 6 bases and at J to 3 bases, leaving 12 bases not matched to a gene. This CDR3 spans 16 amino acids. Germline values: CDR1 MDHEN, CDR2 SYDVKM. The CDR3 nucleotides are TGTGCCAGCAGGCCGGGACAGGGTAGGGGAGACTACGAGCAGTACTTC. Translating it yields CASRPGQGRGDYEQYF.

V is TRBV29-1 and J is TRBJ1-2; D remains unclear. This CDR3 comprises 11 residues. Trimming pared 3 bases from V and 8 bases from J, leaving 10 bases between. Per the germline V gene, CDR1 is SQVTM and CDR2 is ANQGSEA. As DNA, the CDR3 is TGCAGCGTTGATTTCTCTCCGGGCTACACCTTC. This sequence encodes CSVDFSPGYTF.

The count of this clone is one. The rearrangement links TRBV15 to TRBJ1-5; a weak D match, TRBD1 (6 bases). V was shortened by 8 bases and J by 6 bases, with 20 bases between the two germline ends. The CDR3 extends over 15 amino acids. CDR1 LNHNV and CDR2 YYDKDF come from the germline V gene (reference sequence). CDR3 loop: CATGRDKGVGQPQHF. CDR3 bases: TGTGCCACCGGGAGGGACAAAGGGGTAGGTCAGCCCCAGCATTTT.

In its sample, this clone was seen a few times. The chain combines TRBV5-1 with TRBJ1-6; a possible D gene is TRBD1 (6 bases). CDR1 is SGHRS and CDR2 is YFSETQ in the germline V gene. Trimming took off 0 bases at V and 10 bases at J, with 20 bases between the two ends. This CDR3 contains 17 residues. The CDR3 loop reads CASSLDGQGQKGSPLHF. In DNA, the CDR3 is TGCGCCAGCAGCTTGGATGGGCAGGGGCAGAAAGGGTCACCCCTCCACTTT.

The chain joins TRBV6-4 to TRBJ1-5; TRBD1 matches 12 bases. The V gene's germline CDR1 is MRHNA and CDR2 SNTAGT. This CDR3 is 17 amino acids long. V lost 0 bases, J lost 4 bases, and 4 bases stayed unmatched. CDR3 loop: CASSDSRDRGRNQPQHF. As DNA, the CDR3 is TGTGCCAGCAGTGACTCAAGGGACAGGGGGCGTAATCAGCCCCAGCATTTT.